Below, 21 T cell receptor beta chains from the same sample are listed, as sequenced in a study of blood T cell repertoires in COVID-19. Profiling relied on immunoSEQ multiplex PCR, and the TCRdb table lists in-frame clones only, not all of them. The data show approximately 300,000 clones, with about nine tenths seen just once and approximately 7.5% held by the top ten. Material: peripheral blood. Source of these receptors: a woman aged 25 to 39 with COVID-19, enrolled during active disease.

This chain links TRBV5-8 with TRBJ2-7; 7 bases match TRBD1. This CDR3 has 12 residues. V trimming: 6 bases; J trimming: 3 bases; junction bases outside the gene matches: 3. Looked up from germline, CDR1 is SGHTS and CDR2 is YDEGEE. Here the CDR3 reads CASTRQGYEQYF. CDR3 coding DNA: TGTGCCAGCACGAGACAGGGCTACGAGCAGTACTTC.

The chain joins TRBV5-1 to TRBJ2-1, with a tentative D call TRBD2 (5 bases). V lost 3 bases, J lost 9 bases, and 10 bases lay in between. CDR3 length: 12 amino acids. CDR1 and CDR2 from the germline V gene are SGHRS and YFSETQ. The CDR3 sequence: CASSSPSSEQFF. The DNA for the CDR3 is TGCGCCAGCAGCTCACCTAGCAGTGAGCAGTTCTTC.

The chain combines TRBV10-1 with TRBJ2-3; 8 bases match TRBD2. Germline-derived CDR1 and CDR2 are WNHNN and SYGVQD (reference sequence). The CDR3 has 15 amino acids. The J segment lost 5 bases and the V segment lost 7 bases, leaving 11 bases of the junction unmatched. The CDR3: CASTGTREHGDTQYF. The CDR3 DNA sequence: TGCGCCAGCACCGGGACTAGGGAGCACGGAGATACGCAGTATTTT.

The chain recombines TRBV19 with TRBJ2-5; no reliable D call. In germline, CDR1 is LNHDA, CDR2 SQIVND (reference sequence). The CDR3 totals 11 residues. The ends were cut back, 6 bases at V and 5 bases at J, with 7 bases in the middle. CDR3 nucleotides: TGTGCCAGTAGATCGGGTGAGACCCAGTACTTC. Encoded protein: CASRSGETQYF.

About this clone itself: At the DNA level, this CDR3 is encoded by other sequences in the same sample as well. This sequence joins TRBV7-9 and TRBJ1-3; the match to TRBD1 covers 8 bases. Germline values: CDR1 SEHNR, CDR2 FQNEAQ (reference sequence). V trimming: 4 bases; J trimming: 2 bases; junction bases outside the gene matches: 1. This CDR3 comprises 14 residues. CDR3 loop: CASSSQGAGNTIYF. Written as DNA, the CDR3 is TGTGCCAGCAGCTCACAGGGGGCTGGAAACACCATATATTTT.

The chain links TRBV6-1 to TRBJ2-7; 7 bases match TRBD2. This CDR3 region has 15 residues. Trimming at V came to 2 bases and at J to 6 bases, leaving 10 bases not matched to a gene. CDR1 and CDR2 (germline): MNHNS, SASEGT. CDR3 sequence reads: CASSEIQRGWGEQYF. The CDR3 coding sequence is TGTGCCAGCAGTGAAATCCAGCGGGGCTGGGGCGAGCAGTACTTC.

The chain combines TRBV28 with TRBJ1-2, with D perhaps TRBD1 (5 bases). The V gene lost 5 bases and the J gene lost 4 bases, with 17 bases spanning the gap. Germline CDR1 and CDR2: MDHEN and SYDVKM. This CDR3 is 15 amino acids long. The CDR3 loop reads CASSEVGGQLYGYTF. CDR3 in DNA: TGTGCCAGCAGTGAGGTCGGCGGACAACTCTATGGCTACACCTTC.

This rearrangement joins TRBV30 to TRBJ1-4; D may be TRBD1 (5 bases). The germline gives CDR1 GTSNPN, CDR2 SVGIG (reference sequence). This CDR3 comprises 13 residues. V was shortened by 0 bases and J by 7 bases, with 9 bases between the two germline ends. The CDR3 sequence: CAWSVHRSEKLFF. CDR3 bases: TGTGCCTGGAGTGTACACAGGTCTGAAAAACTGTTTTTT.

The chain couples TRBV11-1 to TRBJ2-5; possible D gene TRBD1, 6 bases. In germline, CDR1 is SGHAT, CDR2 FQDESV (reference sequence). V dropped 5 bases and J dropped 5 bases, with 15 bases sitting between them. The CDR3 sequence is 14 residues long. Written as DNA, the CDR3 is TGTGCCAGCAGCAGACCCACAGGGTTGGAGACCCAGTACTTC. Residues: CASSRPTGLETQYF.

V is TRBV28 and J is TRBJ2-3; 7 nucleotides match TRBD2. Germline loops: CDR1 MDHEN, CDR2 SYDVKM. Trimming took 7 bases from V and 5 from J; bases not matched to a gene: 9. The CDR3 runs to 14 residues. Written as DNA, the CDR3 is TGTGCCAGCAATAGACTAGCTTTCGAAGATACGCAGTATTTT. Translated, it gives CASNRLAFEDTQYF.

This CDR3 is CALSPGLGRFRELFF. In nucleotides, the CDR3 is TGTGCCTTATCGCCGGGACTAGGTCGTTTCCGGGAGCTGTTTTTT. This chain uses TRBV24-1 with TRBJ2-2, with 8 bases lining up with TRBD2. The V segment lost 12 bases and the J segment 9 bases; nucleotides outside the gene matches: 17. The CDR3 consists of 15 residues. Looked up from germline, CDR1 is KGHDR and CDR2 is SFDVKD.

The chain joins TRBV3-1 (or the pseudogene TRBV3-2) to TRBJ2-3; 12 nucleotides line up with TRBD1. Germline-derived CDR1 and CDR2 are LGHDT and YNNKEL (reference sequence). This CDR3 is built from 16 residues. V lost 4 bases to trimming and J lost 8 bases; unmatched junction nucleotides: 10. This chain's CDR3 is CASSLRRGQGAGTQYF. In DNA, the CDR3 is TGTGCCAGCAGCCTCCGCCGGGGACAGGGGGCCGGTACGCAGTATTTT.

The genes are TRBV5-1 and TRBJ2-7, with 7 bases identical to TRBD2. Germline lookup yields CDR1 SGHRS and CDR2 YFSETQ. V was pared by 1 base and J by 6 bases, with 13 bases of the junction left unmatched. This CDR3 region has 16 residues. CDR3 nucleotides: TGCGCCAGCAGCTTGTACTCCAGCGGGAAAAATTCCGAGCAGTACTTC. Translating gives CASSLYSSGKNSEQYF. Full variable domain (rest looked up from reference TRBV5-1 and TRBJ2-7): KAGVTQTPRYLIKTRGQQVTLSCSPISGHRSVSWYQQTPGQGLQFLFEYFSETQRNKGNFPGRFSGRQFSNSRSEMNVSTLELGDSALYLCASSLYSSGKNSEQYFGPGTRLTVT.

This chain joins TRBV18 and TRBJ1-3; 7 bases fit TRBD1. Looked up from germline, CDR1 is KGHSH and CDR2 is LQKENI. The CDR3 runs to 16 residues. V lost 5 bases and J lost 2; bases outside the gene matches: 9. In nucleotides, the CDR3 is TGTGCCAGCTCATCGACAGGGTACCGTCCTGGAAACACCATATATTTT. It encodes CASSSTGYRPGNTIYF.

This clone has a handful of counts. The chain joins TRBV27 to TRBJ2-1; no firm D call. Trimming left V 7 bases short and J 4 bases short, with 5 bases between. CDR1 MNHEY and CDR2 SMNVEV come from the germline V gene (reference sequence). The CDR3 is 11 amino acids. The CDR3 region is CASKTYNEQFF. The CDR3 nucleotides are TGTGCCAGCAAGACATACAATGAGCAGTTCTTC.

The rearrangement joins TRBV4-1 to TRBJ1-2, with 8 bases aligning to TRBD1. CDR1 is MGHRA, CDR2 YSYEKL, per germline. This CDR3 is 16 amino acids long. Unmatched junction bases numbered 11, after V lost 1 base and J lost 7 bases. The CDR3 sequence: CASSQGPGQGLRGYTF. In DNA form, the CDR3 reads TGCGCCAGCAGCCAAGGCCCCGGACAGGGTCTTCGTGGCTACACCTTC.

This chain joins TRBV15 and TRBJ2-2, with 12 nucleotides matching TRBD2. Looked up from germline, CDR1 is LNHNV and CDR2 is YYDKDF (reference sequence). The CDR3 has 21 amino acids. Trimming cost V 0 bases and J 4 bases; bases outside gene matches: 15. CDR3 sequence reads: CATSRDPWGLAGLRGTGELFF. The CDR3 DNA reads as TGTGCCACCAGCAGAGATCCGTGGGGACTAGCGGGTTTGAGGGGCACCGGGGAGCTGTTTTTT.

This chain connects TRBV18 to TRBJ1-5; 11 bases agree with TRBD1. The length of the CDR3 is 15 residues. The germline V gene has CDR1 KGHSH and CDR2 LQKENI. V was clipped by 2 bases and J by 5 bases; unmatched bases: 2. CDR3 region: CASSPGTGGDQPQHF. As DNA, the CDR3 is TGTGCCAGCTCACCAGGGACAGGGGGGGATCAGCCCCAGCATTTT.

This clone was found a few times. V usage is TRBV30 and J usage is TRBJ2-1; 16 positions match TRBD2. CDR1 is GTSNPN and CDR2 is SVGIG in the germline V gene (reference sequence). The V gene end was trimmed by 3 bases and the J gene end by 1 base; junction bases not matched to a gene: 9. The CDR3 has 19 amino acids. CDR3 amino acids: CAWRGTSGRAVASYNEQFF. The DNA for the CDR3 is TGTGCCTGGAGAGGGACTAGCGGGAGGGCCGTAGCATCCTACAATGAGCAGTTCTTC.

This rearrangement joins TRBV2 to TRBJ1-1; perhaps TRBD1 as D (5 bases). There are 15 residues in the CDR3. Trimming stripped 1 base from V and 5 bases from J, with 14 bases between. Germline V CDR1 and CDR2: SNHLY, FYNNEI. The CDR3 loop reads CASSEGSGKVTEAFF. The CDR3 nucleotides read TGTGCCAGCAGTGAAGGCTCAGGGAAGGTGACTGAAGCTTTCTTT.

J is TRBJ2-1 and V is TRBV12-3 or TRBV12-4, with TRBD2 as a possible D gene (5 bases). V lost 5 bases and J lost 7, with 9 bases in between. This CDR3 has 12 amino acids. The CDR3 region is CASSRTWNEQFF. The CDR3 DNA reads as TGTGCCAGCAGTAGGACTTGGAATGAGCAGTTCTTC.